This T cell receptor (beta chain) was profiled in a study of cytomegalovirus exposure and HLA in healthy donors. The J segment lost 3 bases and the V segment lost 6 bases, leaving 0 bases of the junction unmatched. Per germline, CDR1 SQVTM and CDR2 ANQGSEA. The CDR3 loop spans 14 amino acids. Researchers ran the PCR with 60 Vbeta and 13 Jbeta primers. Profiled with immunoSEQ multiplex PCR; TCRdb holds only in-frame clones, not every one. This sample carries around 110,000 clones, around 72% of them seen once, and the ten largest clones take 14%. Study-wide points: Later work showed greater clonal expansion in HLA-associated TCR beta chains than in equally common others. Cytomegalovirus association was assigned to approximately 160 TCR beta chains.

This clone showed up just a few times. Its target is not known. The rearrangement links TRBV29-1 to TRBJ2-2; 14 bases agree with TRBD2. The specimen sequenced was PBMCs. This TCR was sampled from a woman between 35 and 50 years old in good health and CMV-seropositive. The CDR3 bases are TGCAGCGTGGGACTAGCGGGGGACACCGGGGAGCTGTTTTTT. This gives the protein CSVGLAGDTGELFF.